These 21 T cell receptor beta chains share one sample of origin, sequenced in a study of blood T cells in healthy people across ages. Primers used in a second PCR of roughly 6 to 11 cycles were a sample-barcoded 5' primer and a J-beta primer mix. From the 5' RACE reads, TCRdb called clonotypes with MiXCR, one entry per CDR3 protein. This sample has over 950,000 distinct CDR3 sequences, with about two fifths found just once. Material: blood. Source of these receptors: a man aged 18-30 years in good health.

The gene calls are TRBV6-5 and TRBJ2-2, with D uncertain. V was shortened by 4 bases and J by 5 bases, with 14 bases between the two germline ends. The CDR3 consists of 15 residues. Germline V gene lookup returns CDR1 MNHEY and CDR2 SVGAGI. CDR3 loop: CASSWSHQETGELFF. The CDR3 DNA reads TGTGCCAGCAGTTGGTCCCACCAGGAGACCGGGGAGCTGTTTTTT.

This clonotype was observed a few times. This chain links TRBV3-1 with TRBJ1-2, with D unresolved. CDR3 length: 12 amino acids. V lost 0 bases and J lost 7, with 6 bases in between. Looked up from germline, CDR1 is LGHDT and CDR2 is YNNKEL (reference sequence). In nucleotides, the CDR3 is TGTGCCAGCAGCCAAGAAGGGCGTGGCTACACCTTC. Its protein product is CASSQEGRGYTF.

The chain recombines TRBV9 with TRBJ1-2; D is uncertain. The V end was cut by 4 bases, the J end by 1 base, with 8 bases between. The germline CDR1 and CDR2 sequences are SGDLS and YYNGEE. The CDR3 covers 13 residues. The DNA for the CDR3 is TGTGCCAGCAGCCCCCTGGGTAACTATGGCTACACCTTC. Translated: CASSPLGNYGYTF.

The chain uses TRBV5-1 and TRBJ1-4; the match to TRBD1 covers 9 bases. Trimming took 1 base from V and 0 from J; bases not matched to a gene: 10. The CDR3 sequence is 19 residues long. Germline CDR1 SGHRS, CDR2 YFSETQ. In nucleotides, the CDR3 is TGCGCCAGCAGCTTGCGCGGGACAGGGCCAATTTCAACTAATGAAAAACTGTTTTTT. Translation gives CASSLRGTGPISTNEKLFF.

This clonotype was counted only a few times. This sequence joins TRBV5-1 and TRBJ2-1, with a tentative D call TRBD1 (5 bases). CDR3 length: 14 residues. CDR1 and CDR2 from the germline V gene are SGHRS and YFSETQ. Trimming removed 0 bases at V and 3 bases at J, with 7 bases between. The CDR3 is CASSLGQNYNEQFF. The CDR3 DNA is TGCGCCAGCAGCTTGGGACAGAACTACAATGAGCAGTTCTTC.

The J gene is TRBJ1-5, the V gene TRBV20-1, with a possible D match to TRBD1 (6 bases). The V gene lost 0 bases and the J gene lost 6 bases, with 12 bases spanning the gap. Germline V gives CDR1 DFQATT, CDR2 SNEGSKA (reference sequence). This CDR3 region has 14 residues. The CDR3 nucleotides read TGCAGTGCTAGAGAGGGGGCAGGGGTTCAGCCCCAGCATTTT. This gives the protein CSAREGAGVQPQHF.

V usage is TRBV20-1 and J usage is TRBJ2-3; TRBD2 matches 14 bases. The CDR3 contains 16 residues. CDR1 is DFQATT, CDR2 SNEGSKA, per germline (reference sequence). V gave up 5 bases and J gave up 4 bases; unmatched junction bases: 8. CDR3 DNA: TGCAGTGCTTCGCAGAGGACTAGCGGGGGGCCAGATACGCAGTATTTT. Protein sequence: CSASQRTSGGPDTQYF.

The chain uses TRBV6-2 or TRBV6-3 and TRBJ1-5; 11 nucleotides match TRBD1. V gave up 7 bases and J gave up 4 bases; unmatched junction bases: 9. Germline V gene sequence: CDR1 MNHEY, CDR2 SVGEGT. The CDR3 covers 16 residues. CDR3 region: CASNPVDRGRNQPQHF. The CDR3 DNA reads TGTGCCAGCAACCCAGTGGACAGGGGGCGGAATCAGCCCCAGCATTTT.

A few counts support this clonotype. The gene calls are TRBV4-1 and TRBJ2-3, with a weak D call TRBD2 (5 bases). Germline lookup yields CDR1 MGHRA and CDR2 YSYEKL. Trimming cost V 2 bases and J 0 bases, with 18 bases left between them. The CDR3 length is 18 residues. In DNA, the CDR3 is TGCGCCAGCAGCCAAAGTTATCTTGGACTGACTAGCACAGATACGCAGTATTTT. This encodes CASSQSYLGLTSTDTQYF.

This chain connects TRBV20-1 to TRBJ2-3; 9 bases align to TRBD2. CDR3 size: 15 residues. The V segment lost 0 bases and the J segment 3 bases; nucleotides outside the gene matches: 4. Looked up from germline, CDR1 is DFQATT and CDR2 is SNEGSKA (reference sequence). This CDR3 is CSARDLLAGTDTQYF. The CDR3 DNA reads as TGCAGTGCTAGAGATCTGCTAGCGGGGACAGATACGCAGTATTTT.

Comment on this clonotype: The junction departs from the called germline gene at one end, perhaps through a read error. CDR3 residues: CASSQDGTGAFF. The CDR3 DNA reads TGTGCCAGCAGCCAAGATGGGACTGGAGCTTTCTTT. This sequence joins TRBV4-2 and TRBJ1-1; tentative D call: TRBD1 (5 bases). The CDR3 contains 12 residues. In germline, CDR1 is LGHNA, CDR2 YNFKEQ.

CDR3 loop: CASSQENSGLYEQYF. For the CDR3, the DNA is TGCGCCAGCAGCCAAGAAAACAGCGGACTCTACGAGCAGTACTTC. The chain recombines TRBV4-1 with TRBJ2-4; a possible D gene is TRBD2 (5 bases). With the DNA end fitting TRBJ2-7 better, the J assignment may be wrong. Germline loops: CDR1 MGHRA, CDR2 YSYEKL. This CDR3 contains 15 residues.

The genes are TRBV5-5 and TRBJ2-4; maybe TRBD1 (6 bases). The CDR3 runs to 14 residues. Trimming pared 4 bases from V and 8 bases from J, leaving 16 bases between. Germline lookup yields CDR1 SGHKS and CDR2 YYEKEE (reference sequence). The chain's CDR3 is CASSPGALVDIQYF. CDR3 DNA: TGTGCCAGCAGCCCAGGGGCGTTAGTGGACATTCAGTACTTC.

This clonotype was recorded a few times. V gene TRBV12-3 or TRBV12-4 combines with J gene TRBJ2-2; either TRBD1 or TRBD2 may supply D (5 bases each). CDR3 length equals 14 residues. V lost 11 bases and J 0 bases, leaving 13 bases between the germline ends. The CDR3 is CAYPGTANTGELFF. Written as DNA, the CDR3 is TGTGCCTACCCCGGGACCGCGAACACCGGGGAGCTGTTTTTT.

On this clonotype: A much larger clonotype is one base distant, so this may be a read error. Written as DNA, the CDR3 is TGTGCCAGCAGTTACCTAGCGGGGCCTCACAATGAGCAGTTCTTC. Its protein is CASSYLAGPHNEQFF. The chain carries TRBV6-6 and TRBJ2-1; 9 bases map to TRBD2. J gave up 5 bases and V 2 bases, and 4 bases lay outside the gene matches. The CDR3 length is 15 residues. Germline V gene sequence: CDR1 MNHNY, CDR2 SVGAGI (reference sequence).

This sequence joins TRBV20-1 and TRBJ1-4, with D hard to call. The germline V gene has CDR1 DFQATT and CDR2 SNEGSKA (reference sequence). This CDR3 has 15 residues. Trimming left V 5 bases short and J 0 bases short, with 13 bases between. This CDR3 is CSAPRLPATNEKLFF. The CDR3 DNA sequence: TGCAGTGCTCCCCGGTTGCCGGCAACTAATGAAAAACTGTTTTTT.

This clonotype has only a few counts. The CDR3 reads CASSSQQGRTEAFF. The CDR3 DNA follows: TGCGCCAGCAGCTCACAACAGGGGAGGACTGAAGCTTTCTTT. The chain carries TRBV5-1 and TRBJ1-1; 7 positions match TRBD1. Germline V gene sequence: CDR1 SGHRS, CDR2 YFSETQ. This CDR3 is built from 14 residues. Losses at the gene ends were 3 bases for V and 5 bases for J; bases not matched to a gene: 7.

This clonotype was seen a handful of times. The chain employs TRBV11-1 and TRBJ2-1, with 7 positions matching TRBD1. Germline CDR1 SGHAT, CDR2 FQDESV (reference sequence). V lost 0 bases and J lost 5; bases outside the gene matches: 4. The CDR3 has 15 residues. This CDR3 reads CASSLARDRHNEQFF. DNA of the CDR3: TGTGCCAGCAGCTTAGCCCGGGACAGACACAATGAGCAGTTCTTC.

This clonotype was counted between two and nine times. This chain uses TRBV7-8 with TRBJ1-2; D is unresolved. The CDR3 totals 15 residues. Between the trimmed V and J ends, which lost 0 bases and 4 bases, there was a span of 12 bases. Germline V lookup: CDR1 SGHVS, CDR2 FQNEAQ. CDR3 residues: CASSLAFGAIYGYTF. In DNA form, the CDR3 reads TGTGCCAGCAGCTTAGCGTTCGGTGCAATCTATGGCTACACCTTC.

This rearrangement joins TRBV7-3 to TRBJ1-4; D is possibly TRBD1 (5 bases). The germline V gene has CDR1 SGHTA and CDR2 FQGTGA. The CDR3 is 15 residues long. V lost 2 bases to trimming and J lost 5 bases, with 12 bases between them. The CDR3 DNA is TGTGCCAGCAGCTTAGAGGGGCAGGAAAATGAAAAACTGTTTTTT. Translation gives CASSLEGQENEKLFF.

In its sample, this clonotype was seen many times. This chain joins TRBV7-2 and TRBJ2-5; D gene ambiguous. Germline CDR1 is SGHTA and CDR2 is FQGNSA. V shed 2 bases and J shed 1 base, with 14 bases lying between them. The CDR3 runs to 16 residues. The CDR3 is CASSLKRARFQETQYF. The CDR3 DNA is TGTGCCAGCAGCTTAAAGCGCGCCCGCTTCCAAGAGACCCAGTACTTC. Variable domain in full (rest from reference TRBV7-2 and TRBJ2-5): GAGVSQSPSNKVTEKGKDVELRCDPISGHTALYWYRQSLGQGLEFLIYFQGNSAPDKSGLPSDRFSAERTGGSVSTLTIQRTQQEDSAVYLCASSLKRARFQETQYFGPGTRLLVL.